At least ten counts were recorded for the clone carrying this T cell receptor (beta chain). The germline gives CDR1 SGHTA, CDR2 FQGTGA. V dropped 3 bases and J dropped 2; count of bases not matched to a gene: 5. CDR3 length: 16 residues. Amplification of TCR beta CDR3 regions was performed using RNA transcripts as template. Carried out on the TCR CDR3, a first-round RT-PCR used the HTBI primer set. Using its own MiXCR run on the multiplex PCR reads, TCRdb lists one record per CDR3 protein. This table holds around 520,000 distinct CDR3 sequences, around 15% found once. The data were taken from a study of T cells in Graves' hyperthyroidism and ophthalmopathy.

The TCR comes from a woman under 30 with Graves' hyperthyroidism. Sequenced input: blood. The V gene is TRBV7-3, the J gene TRBJ2-3; 10 nucleotides align to TRBD2. In nucleotides, the CDR3 is TGTGCCAGCAGCTTGACACTAGCGGGACACACAGATACGCAGTATTTT. Its protein product is CASSLTLAGHTDTQYF.